In this sample, the clone carrying this T cell receptor beta chain turned up a few times. The data stem from a study of blood T cells in healthy people across ages. Trimming removed 5 bases at V and 2 bases at J, with 5 bases between. From germline, CDR1 is SGHTA and CDR2 FQGNSA. This CDR3 contains 12 residues. Next came a second PCR, run for roughly 7 to 12 cycles, which used a sample-barcoded 5' primer along with a J-beta primer mix. TCRdb recomputed calls from the 5' RACE reads with MiXCR, one row per CDR3 protein. The sample lists approximately 800,000 distinct CDR3 sequences; roughly 50% were seen once.

J is TRBJ2-3 and V is TRBV7-2; D is undetermined. The source material was blood. The TCR originated in a man aged 30 to 39 in good health. CDR3 region: CASSKNTDTQYF. In DNA, the CDR3 is TGTGCCAGCAGCAAAAACACAGATACGCAGTATTTT. Full variable domain (remainder filled in from reference TRBV7-2 and TRBJ2-3): GAGVSQSPSNKVTEKGKDVELRCDPISGHTALYWYRQSLGQGLEFLIYFQGNSAPDKSGLPSDRFSAERTGGSVSTLTIQRTQQEDSAVYLCASSKNTDTQYFGPGTRLTVL.